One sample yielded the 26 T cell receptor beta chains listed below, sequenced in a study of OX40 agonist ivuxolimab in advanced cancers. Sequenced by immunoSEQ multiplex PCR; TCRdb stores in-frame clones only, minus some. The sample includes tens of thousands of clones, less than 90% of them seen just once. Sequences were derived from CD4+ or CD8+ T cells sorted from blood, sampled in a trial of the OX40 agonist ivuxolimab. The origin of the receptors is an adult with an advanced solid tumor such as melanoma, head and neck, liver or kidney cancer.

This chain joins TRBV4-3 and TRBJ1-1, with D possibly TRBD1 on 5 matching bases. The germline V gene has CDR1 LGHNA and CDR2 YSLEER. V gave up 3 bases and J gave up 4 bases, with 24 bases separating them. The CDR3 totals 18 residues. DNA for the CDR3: TGCGCCAGCAGCCACTCAAACCCGGGACTCTCGGAGCGCACTGAAGCTTTCTTT. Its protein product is CASSHSNPGLSERTEAFF.

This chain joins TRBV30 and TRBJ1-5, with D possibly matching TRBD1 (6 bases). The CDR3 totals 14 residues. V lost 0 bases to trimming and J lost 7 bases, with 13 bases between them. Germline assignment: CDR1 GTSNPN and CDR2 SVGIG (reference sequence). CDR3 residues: CAWSVKQGGQPQHF. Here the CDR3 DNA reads TGTGCCTGGAGTGTAAAACAGGGCGGGCAGCCCCAGCATTTT.

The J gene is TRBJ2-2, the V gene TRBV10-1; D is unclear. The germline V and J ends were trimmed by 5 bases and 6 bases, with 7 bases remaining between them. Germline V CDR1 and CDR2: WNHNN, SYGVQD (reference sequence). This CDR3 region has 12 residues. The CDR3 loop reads CASSINAGELFF. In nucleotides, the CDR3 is TGCGCCAGCAGTATTAACGCCGGGGAGCTGTTTTTT.

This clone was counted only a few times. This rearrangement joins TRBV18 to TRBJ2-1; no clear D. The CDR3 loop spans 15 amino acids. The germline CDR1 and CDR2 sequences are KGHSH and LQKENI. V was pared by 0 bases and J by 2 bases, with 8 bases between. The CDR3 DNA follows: TGTGCCAGCTCACCACCGCAGGTAACCTACAATGAGCAGTTCTTC. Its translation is CASSPPQVTYNEQFF.

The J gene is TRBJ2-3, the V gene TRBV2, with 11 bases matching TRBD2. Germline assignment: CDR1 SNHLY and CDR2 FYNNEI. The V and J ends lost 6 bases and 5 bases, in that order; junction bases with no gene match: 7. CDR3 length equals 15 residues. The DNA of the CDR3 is TGTGCCAGCAGCCCTAGCGGGGGGTTGGTAGATACGCAGTATTTT. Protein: CASSPSGGLVDTQYF.

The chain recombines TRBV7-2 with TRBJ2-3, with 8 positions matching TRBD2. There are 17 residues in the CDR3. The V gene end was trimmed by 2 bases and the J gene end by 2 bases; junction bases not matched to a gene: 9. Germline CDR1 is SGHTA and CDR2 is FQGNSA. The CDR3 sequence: CASSLRNGGDYTDTQYF. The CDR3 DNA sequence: TGTGCCAGCAGCTTAAGAAACGGGGGGGATTACACAGATACGCAGTATTTT.

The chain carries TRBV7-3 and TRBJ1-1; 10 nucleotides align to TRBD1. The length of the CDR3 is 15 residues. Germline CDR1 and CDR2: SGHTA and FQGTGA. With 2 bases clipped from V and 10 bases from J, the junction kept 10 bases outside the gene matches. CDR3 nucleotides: TGTGCCAGCAGCTTAGGACAGGGGGTAAAGTGTGGAGCTTTCTTT. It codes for CASSLGQGVKCGAFF.

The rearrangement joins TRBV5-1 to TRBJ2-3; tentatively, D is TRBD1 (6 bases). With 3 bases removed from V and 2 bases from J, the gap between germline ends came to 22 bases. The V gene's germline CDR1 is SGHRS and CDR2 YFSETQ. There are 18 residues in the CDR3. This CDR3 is CASSSDPRQATITDTQYF. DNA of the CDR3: TGCGCCAGCAGCTCGGACCCTCGACAGGCCACTATCACAGATACGCAGTATTTT. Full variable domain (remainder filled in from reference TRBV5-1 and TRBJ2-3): KAGVTQTPRYLIKTRGQQVTLSCSPISGHRSVSWYQQTPGQGLQFLFEYFSETQRNKGNFPGRFSGRQFSNSRSEMNVSTLELGDSALYLCASSSDPRQATITDTQYFGPGTRLTVL.

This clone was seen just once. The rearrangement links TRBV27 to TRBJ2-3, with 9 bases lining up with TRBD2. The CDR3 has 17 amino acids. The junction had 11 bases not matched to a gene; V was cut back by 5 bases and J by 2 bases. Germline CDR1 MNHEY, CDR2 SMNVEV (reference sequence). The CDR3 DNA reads TGTGCCAGCAGTCCCCGAACTAGCGGGTCTTACACAGATACGCAGTATTTT. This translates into CASSPRTSGSYTDTQYF.

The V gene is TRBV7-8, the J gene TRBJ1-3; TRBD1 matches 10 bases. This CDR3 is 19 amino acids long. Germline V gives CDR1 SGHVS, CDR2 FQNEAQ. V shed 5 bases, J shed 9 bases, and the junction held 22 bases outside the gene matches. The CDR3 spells CASSPTYYRDRGKSGTIYF. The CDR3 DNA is TGTGCCAGCAGCCCCACTTACTACCGGGACAGGGGAAAAAGTGGCACCATATATTTT.

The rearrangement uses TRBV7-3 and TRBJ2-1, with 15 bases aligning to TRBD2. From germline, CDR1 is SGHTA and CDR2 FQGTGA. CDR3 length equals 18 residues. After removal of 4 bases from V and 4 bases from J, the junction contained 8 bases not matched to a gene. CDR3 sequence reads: CASSYSGLAGGPYNEQFF. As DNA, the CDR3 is TGTGCCAGCAGCTATTCGGGACTAGCGGGGGGCCCGTACAATGAGCAGTTCTTC.

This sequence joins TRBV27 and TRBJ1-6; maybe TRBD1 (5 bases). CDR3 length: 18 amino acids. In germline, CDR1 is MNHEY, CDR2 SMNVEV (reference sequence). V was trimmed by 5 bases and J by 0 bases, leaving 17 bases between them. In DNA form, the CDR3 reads TGTGCCAGCAGTCCCCTGGGGGATCTGTTCTCCTATAATTCACCCCTCCACTTT. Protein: CASSPLGDLFSYNSPLHF.

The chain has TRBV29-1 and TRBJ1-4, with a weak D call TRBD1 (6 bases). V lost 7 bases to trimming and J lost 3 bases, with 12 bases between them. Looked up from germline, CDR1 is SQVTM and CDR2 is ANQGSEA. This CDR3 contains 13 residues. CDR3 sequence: CSGRDTANEKLFF. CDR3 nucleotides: TGCAGCGGCCGGGACACGGCTAATGAAAAACTGTTTTTT.

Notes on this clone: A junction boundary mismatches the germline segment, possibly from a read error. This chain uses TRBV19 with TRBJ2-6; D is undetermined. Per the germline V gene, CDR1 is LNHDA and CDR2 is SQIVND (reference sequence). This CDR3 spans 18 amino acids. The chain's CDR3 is CASSKLSKITKSGQRPDF. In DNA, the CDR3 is TGTGCCAGTAGTAAGTTATCGAAAATCACAAAGTCGGGCCAACGTCCTGACTTC.

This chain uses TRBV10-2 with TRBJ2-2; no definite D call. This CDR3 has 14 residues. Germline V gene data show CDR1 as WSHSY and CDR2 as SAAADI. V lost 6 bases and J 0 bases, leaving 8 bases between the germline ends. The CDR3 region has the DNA TGCGCCAGCAGAAGCGTGGCGAACACCGGGGAGCTGTTTTTT. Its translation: CASRSVANTGELFF.

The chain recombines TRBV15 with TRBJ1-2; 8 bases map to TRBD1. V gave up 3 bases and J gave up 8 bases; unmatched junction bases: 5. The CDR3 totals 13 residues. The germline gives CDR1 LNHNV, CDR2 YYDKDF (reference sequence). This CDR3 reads CATSRQGAQGYTF. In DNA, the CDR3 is TGTGCCACCAGCAGGCAGGGGGCGCAGGGCTACACCTTC.

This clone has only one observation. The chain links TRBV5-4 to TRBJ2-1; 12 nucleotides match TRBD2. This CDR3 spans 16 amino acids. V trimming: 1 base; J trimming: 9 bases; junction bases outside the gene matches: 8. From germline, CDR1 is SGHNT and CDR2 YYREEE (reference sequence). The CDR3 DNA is TGTGCCAGCAGCTTGAGGGCTAGCGGGAGGGTCGGTGAGCAGTTCTTC. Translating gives CASSLRASGRVGEQFF.

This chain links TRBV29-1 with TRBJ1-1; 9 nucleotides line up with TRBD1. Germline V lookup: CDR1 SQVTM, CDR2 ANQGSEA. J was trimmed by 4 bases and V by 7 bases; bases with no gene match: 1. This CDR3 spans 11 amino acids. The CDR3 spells CSAQGATEAFF. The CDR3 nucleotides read TGCAGCGCACAGGGGGCCACTGAAGCTTTCTTT.

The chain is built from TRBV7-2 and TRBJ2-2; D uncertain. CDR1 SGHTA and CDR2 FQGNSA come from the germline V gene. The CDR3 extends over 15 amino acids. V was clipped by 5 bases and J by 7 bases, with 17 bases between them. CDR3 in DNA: TGTGCCAGCAGCGATAGGGTTCCTTCCAGCGGGGAGCTGTTTTTT. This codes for CASSDRVPSSGELFF.

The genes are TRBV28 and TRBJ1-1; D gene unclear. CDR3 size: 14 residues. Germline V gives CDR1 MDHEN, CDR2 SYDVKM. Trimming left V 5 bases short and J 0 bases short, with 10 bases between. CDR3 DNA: TGTGCCAGCAGTGGGGTTGGGGTGAACACTGAAGCTTTCTTT. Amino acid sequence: CASSGVGVNTEAFF.

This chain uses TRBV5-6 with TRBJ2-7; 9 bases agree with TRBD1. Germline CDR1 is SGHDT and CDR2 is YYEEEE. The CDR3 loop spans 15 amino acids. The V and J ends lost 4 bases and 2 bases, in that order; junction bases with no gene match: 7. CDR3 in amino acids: CASSLTGTGPYEQYF. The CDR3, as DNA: TGTGCCAGCAGCCTGACCGGGACAGGGCCCTACGAGCAGTACTTC.

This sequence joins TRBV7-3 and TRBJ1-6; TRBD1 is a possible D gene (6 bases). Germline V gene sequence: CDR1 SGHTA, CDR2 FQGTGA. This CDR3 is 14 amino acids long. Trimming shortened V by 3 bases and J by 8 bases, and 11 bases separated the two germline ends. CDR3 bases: TGTGCCAGCAGCTTTAGGGGGGGCGATTCACCCCTCCACTTT. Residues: CASSFRGGDSPLHF.

The CDR3 protein is CASSRIGGPTENYGYTF. CDR3 in DNA: TGTGCCAGCTCTAGAATTGGGGGGCCCACGGAAAACTATGGCTACACCTTC. J is TRBJ1-2 and V is TRBV18, with D maybe TRBD1 (6 bases). From germline, CDR1 is KGHSH and CDR2 LQKENI. There are 17 residues in the CDR3. V was pared by 6 bases and J by 2 bases, with 22 bases between. The whole variable domain, filled in from reference TRBV18 and TRBJ1-2, reads NAGVMQNPRHLVRRRGQEARLRCSPMKGHSHVYWYRQLPEEGLKFMVYLQKENIIDESGMPKERFSAEFPKEGPSILRIQQVVRGDSAAYFCASSRIGGPTENYGYTFGSGTRLTVV.

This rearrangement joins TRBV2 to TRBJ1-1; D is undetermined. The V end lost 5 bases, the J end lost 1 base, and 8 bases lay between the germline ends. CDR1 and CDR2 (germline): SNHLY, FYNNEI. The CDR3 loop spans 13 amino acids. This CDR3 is CASSLEENTEAFF. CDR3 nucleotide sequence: TGTGCCAGCAGTTTGGAGGAGAACACTGAAGCTTTCTTT.

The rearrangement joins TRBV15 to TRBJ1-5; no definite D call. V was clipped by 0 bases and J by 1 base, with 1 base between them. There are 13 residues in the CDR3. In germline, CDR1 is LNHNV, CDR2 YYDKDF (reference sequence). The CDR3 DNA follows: TGTGCCACCAGCAGAGAAAGCAATCAGCCCCAGCATTTT. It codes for CATSRESNQPQHF.

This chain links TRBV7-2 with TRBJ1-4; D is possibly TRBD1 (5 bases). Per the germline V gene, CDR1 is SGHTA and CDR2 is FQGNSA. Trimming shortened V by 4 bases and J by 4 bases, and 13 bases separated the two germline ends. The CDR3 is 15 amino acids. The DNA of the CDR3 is TGTGCCAGCAGCTGGATCGGGGGAATTAATGAAAAACTGTTTTTT. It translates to CASSWIGGINEKLFF.